This passage covers 7 T cell receptor beta chains from one sample sequenced in a study of tissue T cells after allogeneic stem cell transplantation. Noted time point: mouse harvest day 14 after allogeneic transplant. Mouse grafts combined 10^7 T-cell-depleted bone marrow cells with 10^6 splenic CD5+ T cells. TCRdb's copy holds only in-frame clones and misses some; the assay was immunoSEQ multiplex PCR. The data hold about 3,000 clones, with 45% to 60% observed a single time. The sample taken for sequencing was lymph node tissue. The receptors derive from a female BALB/c mouse given C57BL/6 T cells with graft-versus-host disease after an allogeneic hematopoietic cell transplant.

This clone appeared a few times. All gene names here are mouse names. The observed sequence ends 1 residue before the CDR3 terminus, with the missing tail filled in from the germline J gene. The chain joins TRBV1 to TRBJ1-6, with D perhaps matching TRBD1 (5 bases). TRBJ1-6 is recorded as an ORF, its role being uncertain. The CDR3 runs to 14 residues. Germline V lookup: CDR1 NSQYPW, CDR2 LRSPGD (reference sequence). Trimming removed 6 bases from V and 7 bases from J, with 13 bases in between. The sequenced CDR3 bases are TGCACCTGCAGGCGGGGCATCGGGAATTCGCCCCTCTAC. It encodes CTCRRGIGNSPLY. The whole CDR3 is CTCRRGIGNSPLYF.

This clone was seen a few times. The gene names given are mouse names. With the read ending 1 residue before the CDR3 end, the germline J gene is used to fill in that end. The V call is TRBV15, the J call TRBJ2-4, with 8 positions matching TRBD1. The V gene's germline CDR1 is SGHND and CDR2 FRSKSL. The CDR3 covers 13 residues. The trim removed 1 base at V and 8 bases at J, leaving 2 bases unmatched. The sequenced CDR3 bases are TGTGCCAGCAGTTTAGACAGGGGGAGCACCTTGTAC. It encodes CASSLDRGSTLY. The complete CDR3 reads CASSLDRGSTLYF.

Details on this clone: The genes and germline here are from mouse. The read halts 1 residue ahead of the CDR3 end, with the missing end drawn from the germline J gene. The V and J genes are TRBV26 and TRBJ2-1; 10 positions agree with TRBD2. Looked up from germline, CDR1 is KGHPV and CDR2 is FQNQEV (reference sequence). The V segment lost 8 bases and the J segment 8 bases; nucleotides outside the gene matches: 3. This CDR3 has 12 amino acids. The CDR3 reads CASRDWGTEQFF. CDR3 bases read: TGTGCCAGCCGGGACTGGGGAACTGAGCAGTTC. Filled out from reference TRBV26 and TRBJ2-1, the complete variable domain reads NSKVIQTPRYLVKGQGQKAKMRCIPEKGHPVVFWYQQNKNNEFKFLINFQNQEVLQQIDMTEKRFSAECPSNSPCSLEIQSSEAGDSALYLCASRDWGTEQFFGPGTRLTVL.

In its sample, this clone was seen a few times. Mouse gene names apply. The CDR3: CASSLKVNERLFF. CDR3 DNA, as far as it was read: TGTGCCAGCAGCTTAAAGGTCAACGAAAGATTATTT. The chain links TRBV3 to TRBJ1-4; D is unresolved. Read data end 1 residue before the CDR3 end; the end is taken from the germline J gene. Per germline, CDR1 SNHLY and CDR2 FYNGKV (reference sequence). CDR3 length equals 13 residues. Trimming took 2 bases from V and 4 from J, leaving 5 bases between them. The complete variable domain, with remaining parts taken from reference TRBV3 and TRBJ1-4, reads GPKVLQIPSHQIIDMGQMVTLNCDPVSNHLYFYWYKQILGQQMEFLVNFYNGKVMEKSKLFKDQFSVERPDGSYFTLKIQPTALEDSAVYFCASSLKVNERLFFGHGTKLSVL.

On this clone: Genes and germline come from the mouse. The missing CDR3 end, 1 residue past where the read stops, is filled in from the germline J gene. The chain joins TRBV1 to TRBJ1-4, with D perhaps TRBD1 (6 bases). The CDR3 length is 14 residues. Trimming pared 3 bases from V and 4 bases from J, leaving 9 bases between. Germline loops: CDR1 NSQYPW, CDR2 LRSPGD (reference sequence). The sequenced CDR3 bases are TGCACCTGCAGTGCCGGGACAAACAACGAAAGATTATTT. Its translation is CTCSAGTNNERLF. The full CDR3 protein reads CTCSAGTNNERLFF.

Worth noting for this clone: Mouse gene names apply. The CDR3 end is not reached by the read, which stops 1 residue before it; the germline J gene fills it in. The chain is built from TRBV1 and TRBJ2-5; D tentatively reads TRBD1 or TRBD2 (5 bases each). The V gene's germline CDR1 is NSQYPW and CDR2 LRSPGD (reference sequence). CDR3 length: 14 amino acids. Trimming left V 1 base short and J 6 bases short, with 11 bases between. The sequenced CDR3 bases are TGCACCTGCAGTGCAGTGGGACGTGGGGACACCCAGTAC. It yields the protein CTCSAVGRGDTQY. The whole CDR3 sequence is CTCSAVGRGDTQYF.

This clone was detected a few times. Germline and genes: mouse. The read halts 1 residue ahead of the CDR3 end, with the missing end drawn from the germline J gene. This chain links TRBV19 with TRBJ2-7; 10 bases line up with TRBD2. The V and J ends lost 2 bases and 4 bases, in that order; junction bases with no gene match: 3. Germline V gene lookup returns CDR1 FNHDT and CDR2 SITEND (reference sequence). The CDR3 is 14 residues long. Here the CDR3 reads CASSILDWGYEQYF. The CDR3 bases that were read are TGTGCCAGCAGTATTTTGGACTGGGGGTATGAACAGTAC.